This TCR beta chain was retrieved from a study of T cells in Graves' hyperthyroidism and ophthalmopathy (dated by TCRdb to between 2018 and 2021). The study in broad terms: Peripheral blood was collected at initial diagnosis, before any treatment. For training and testing, the roughly 100 patients in the discovery cohort were randomly divided in a 7:3 ratio. The paper describes TCR Vbeta CDR3 sequencing of 120 to 150 peripheral blood samples, made up of 43 ophthalmopathy patients, 70 to 80 hyperthyroidism patients and roughly 17 progressor patients. Following sampling, methimazole starting at 30 mg daily was given to hyperthyroidism patients, and high-dose intravenous methylprednisolone was given to ophthalmopathy patients. In six Graves' hyperthyroidism patients, the study also compared T-cell repertoires from thyroid tissue with T-cell repertoires from blood. Whether ophthalmopathy could be predicted prospectively was tested in an independent validation cohort made up of roughly 19 hyperthyroidism patients plus 17 patients who later progressed to ophthalmopathy. TCR V-J signatures able to tell the groups apart were searched for in a discovery cohort of 100 patients, of whom more than 40 had Graves' ophthalmopathy and some 60 had stable Graves' hyperthyroidism.

The TCR beta CDR3 regions were amplified from the RNA transcripts. The first round of RT-PCR for the TCR CDR3 was performed with the HTBI primer set and the Qiagen OneStep RT-PCR kit. The libraries were constructed in a second round of multiplex PCR and then size-selected and purified. Sequencing of the libraries was done on an Illumina HiSeq2000 using paired-end 100 bp reads. In the paper's pipeline: Raw data were processed with SOAPnuke, discarding reads with adapters, uncalled bases, mean Phred below 15, or no exact constant-primer or identifier match. High-quality paired reads were merged using COPE v1.2.5, and each unique nucleotide sequence was defined as a clonotype. MiTCR v1.1 was used to align the clonotypes against IMGT TRBV, TRBD and TRBJ reference segments. The analysis was restricted to V-J combinations with a frequency above 0.0001, which together covered 99% to 99.2% of the repertoires. The TCS score was defined as the ratio of F50 (clonal expansion) to E x V (chaos), calculated using BLOSUM62-based TCRdist between CDR3 peptides within each V-J. Welch's t-statistics and random forest reduced some 510 V-J features to roughly 13, which were used in a naive Bayes classifier (R e1071). The public reads were quality trimmed at Q25 with fastp and then assembled into clones with MiXCR by TCRdb, keeping productive beta chains. Rows with a matching CDR3 protein are joined into one entry that keeps the most common DNA and genes. TCRdb's processing, not the authors' own work, is the source of the V and J calls. Recorded for this sample are hundreds of thousands of distinct CDR3 sequences; 15% to 18% of them occurred a single time. The ten top clones hold over 7.5% of the sample.

Between the V and J ends, shortened by 5 bases and 0 bases respectively, the junction contains 15 bases. CDR3 length: 16 amino acids, cysteine to phenylalanine. The kept DNA is CDR3 alone, 48 bases in frame from the first base. CDR1 and CDR2 were assigned from the germline V gene (reference sequence) as SEHNR and FQNEAQ. Stable Graves' hyperthyroidism was defined as no progression to ophthalmopathy during 18 months of follow-up. The hyperthyroidism patients were between 18 and 65 years old and newly diagnosed, with a disease duration of less than 2 months. Exclusion was applied to patients with uncontrolled infections, other autoimmune diseases, pregnancy or lactation. Diagnoses were established on the basis of clinical symptoms, serum thyroxine and TRAb, thyroid ultrasound, and orbital computed tomography. Ficoll-Paque density gradient centrifugation was used to isolate PBMCs from under 11 ml of fresh peripheral blood. Total RNA was extracted with Trizol reagent, and quality was checked on an Agilent 2100 Bioanalyzer.

Remarks on this clonotype: Its antigen is unknown. No base quality values were provided; no much bigger clone lies one nucleotide off.

General conclusions and limits of the study: Most expanded thyroid clonotypes (frequency above 0.001) were also detected in blood, suggesting blood repertoires may reflect thyroid immune responses. A model built on a 13 V-J signature distinguished ophthalmopathy from stable hyperthyroidism, reaching over 85% sensitivity and 81% to 83% specificity in cross-validation and 80%/75% in testing. In validation, the model predicted progression to ophthalmopathy a median of about 6.8 months before onset, with over 55% sensitivity and 72.22% specificity. Sample size was not statistically predetermined, and blinding of investigators to group allocation was not performed.

The sequence was obtained from a young woman with Graves' hyperthyroidism. The sequenced sample was blood. The sequence joins TRBV7-9 to TRBJ2-3, with TRBD2 perhaps the D gene, on 5 matching bases. The sequenced DNA: TGTGCCAGCAGCCCAAAAGGGCGGGCTAGCACAGATACGCAGTATTTT. The encoded protein is CASSPKGRASTDTQYF.